The clone carrying this TCR beta chain was found once. The data were obtained in a study of T cell changes during pregnancy in multiple sclerosis. Germline assignment: CDR1 KGHSH and CDR2 LQKENI. V lost 4 bases and J lost 2; bases outside the gene matches: 3. The CDR3 is 14 amino acids. The table came from immunoSEQ multiplex PCR; TCRdb's copy has only in-frame clones and leaves some out. The sample comprises more than 75,000 clones, just under 95% of which are singletons, and roughly 1% rests with the top ten. V gene TRBV18 combines with J gene TRBJ1-2, with 8 bases aligning to TRBD1. The receptor was derived from a female donor with multiple sclerosis, enrolled in a pregnancy study. The sample here was peripheral blood, taken in the first trimester of pregnancy. CDR3 sequence (DNA): TGTGCCAGCTCACGTCAGGGGGCGAACTATGGCTACACCTTC. This gives the protein CASSRQGANYGYTF.